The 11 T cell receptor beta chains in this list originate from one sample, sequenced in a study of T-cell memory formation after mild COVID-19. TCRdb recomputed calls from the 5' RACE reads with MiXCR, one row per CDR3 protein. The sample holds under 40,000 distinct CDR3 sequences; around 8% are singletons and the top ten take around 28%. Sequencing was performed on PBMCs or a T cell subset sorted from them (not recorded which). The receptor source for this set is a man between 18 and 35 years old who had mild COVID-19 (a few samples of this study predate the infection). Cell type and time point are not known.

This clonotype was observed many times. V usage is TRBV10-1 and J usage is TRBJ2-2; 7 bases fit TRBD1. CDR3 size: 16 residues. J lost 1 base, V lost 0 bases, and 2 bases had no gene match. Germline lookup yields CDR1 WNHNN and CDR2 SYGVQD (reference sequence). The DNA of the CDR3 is TGCGCCAGCAGTGAGTCGTGGACAGGGAACACCGGGGAGCTGTTTTTT. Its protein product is CASSESWTGNTGELFF.

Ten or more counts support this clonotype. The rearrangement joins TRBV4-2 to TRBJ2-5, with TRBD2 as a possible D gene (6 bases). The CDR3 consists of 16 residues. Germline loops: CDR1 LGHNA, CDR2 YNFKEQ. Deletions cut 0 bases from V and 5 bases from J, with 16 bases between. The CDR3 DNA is TGTGCCAGCAGCCAAGACCCCGGTGGGGGGTGGGAGACCCAGTACTTC. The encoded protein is CASSQDPGGGWETQYF.

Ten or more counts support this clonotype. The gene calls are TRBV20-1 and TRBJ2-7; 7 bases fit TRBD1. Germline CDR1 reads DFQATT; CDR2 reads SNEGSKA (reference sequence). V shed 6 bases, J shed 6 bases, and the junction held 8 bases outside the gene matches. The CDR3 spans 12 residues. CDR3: CSAPDRDLEQYF. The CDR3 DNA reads TGCAGTGCCCCCGACAGGGACCTCGAGCAGTACTTC.

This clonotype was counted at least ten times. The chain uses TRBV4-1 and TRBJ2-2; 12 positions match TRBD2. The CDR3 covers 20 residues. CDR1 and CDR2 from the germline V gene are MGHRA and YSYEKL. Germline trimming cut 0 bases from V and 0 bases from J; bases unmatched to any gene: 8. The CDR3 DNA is TGCGCCAGCAGCCAAGATCATGCACTAGCGGGGGGCTCGAACACCGGGGAGCTGTTTTTT. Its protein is CASSQDHALAGGSNTGELFF.

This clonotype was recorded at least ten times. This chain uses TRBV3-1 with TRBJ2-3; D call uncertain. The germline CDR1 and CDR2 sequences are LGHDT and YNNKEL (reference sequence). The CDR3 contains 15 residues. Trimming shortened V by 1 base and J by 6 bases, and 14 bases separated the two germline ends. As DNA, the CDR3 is TGTGCCAGCAGCCAAGGAAATCTAGAGACGGATACGCAGTATTTT. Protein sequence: CASSQGNLETDTQYF.

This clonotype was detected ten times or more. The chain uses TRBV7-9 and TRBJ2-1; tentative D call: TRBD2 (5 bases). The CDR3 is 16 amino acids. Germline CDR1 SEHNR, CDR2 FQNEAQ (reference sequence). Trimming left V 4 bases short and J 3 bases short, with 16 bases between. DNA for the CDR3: TGTGCCAGCAGCTCCACGGACGGGATACACTACAATGAGCAGTTCTTC. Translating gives CASSSTDGIHYNEQFF.

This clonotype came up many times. CDR3 residues: CASSLGGRAFF. The CDR3 nucleotides read TGTGCCAGCAGCTTAGGTGGTCGAGCTTTCTTT. This sequence joins TRBV7-9 and TRBJ1-1, with unresolved D. Looked up from germline, CDR1 is SEHNR and CDR2 is FQNEAQ (reference sequence). The CDR3 runs 11 residues. V dropped 1 base and J dropped 10 bases, with 7 bases sitting between them.

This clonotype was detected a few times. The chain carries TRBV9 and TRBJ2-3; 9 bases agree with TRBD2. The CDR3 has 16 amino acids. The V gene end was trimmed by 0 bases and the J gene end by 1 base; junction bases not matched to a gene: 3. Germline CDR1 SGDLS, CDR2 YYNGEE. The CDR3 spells CASSVGASGGTDTQYF. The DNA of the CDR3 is TGTGCCAGCAGCGTAGGTGCTAGCGGGGGCACAGATACGCAGTATTTT.

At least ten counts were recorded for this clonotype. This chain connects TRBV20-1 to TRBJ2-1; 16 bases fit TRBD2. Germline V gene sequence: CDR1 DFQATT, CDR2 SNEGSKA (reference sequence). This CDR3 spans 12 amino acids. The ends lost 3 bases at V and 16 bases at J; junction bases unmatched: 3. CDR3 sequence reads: CSARGLAGGRFF. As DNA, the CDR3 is TGCAGTGCTAGGGGACTAGCGGGGGGGCGATTCTTC.

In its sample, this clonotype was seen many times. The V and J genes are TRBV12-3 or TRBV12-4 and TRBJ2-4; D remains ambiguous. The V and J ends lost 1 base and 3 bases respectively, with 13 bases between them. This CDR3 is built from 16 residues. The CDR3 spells CASSLEMVSNKNIQYF. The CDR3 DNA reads TGTGCCAGCAGTTTAGAGATGGTCAGTAACAAAAACATTCAGTACTTC.

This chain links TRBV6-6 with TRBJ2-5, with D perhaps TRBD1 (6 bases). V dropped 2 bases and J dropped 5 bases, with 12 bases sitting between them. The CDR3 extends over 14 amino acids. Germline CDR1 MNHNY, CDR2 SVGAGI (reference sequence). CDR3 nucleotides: TGTGCCAGCAGTTACGGGGGTAGGGGGGAGACCCAGTACTTC. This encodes CASSYGGRGETQYF.